This T cell receptor (beta chain) was found in a study of T cell responses to AZD1222 COVID-19 vaccine. Assay: immunoSEQ multiplex PCR; the TCRdb copy retains only in-frame clones and omits some. The table shows some 120,000 clones, with roughly 85% occurring only once. Germline CDR1 LNHDA, CDR2 SQIVND (reference sequence). The V gene lost 6 bases and the J gene lost 0 bases, with 12 bases spanning the gap. The CDR3 contains 16 residues. V and J are TRBV19 and TRBJ1-6, with D perhaps matching TRBD1 (6 bases). Sequenced material: peripheral blood, taken on day 0 of AZD1222 vaccination. The origin of this receptor is an adult in good health. The CDR3: CASREQGGSYNSPLHF. CDR3 nucleotide sequence: TGTGCCAGTAGGGAACAGGGAGGCTCCTATAATTCACCCCTCCACTTT. The full variable domain, rest sourced from reference TRBV19 and TRBJ1-6, is DGGITQSPKYLFRKEGQNVTLSCEQNLNHDAMYWYRQDPGQGLRLIYYSQIVNDFQKGDIAEGYSVSREKKESFPLTVTSAQKNPTAFYLCASREQGGSYNSPLHFGNGTRLTVT.